A single sample gave rise to the 8 T cell receptor beta chains below, sequenced in a study of T cell responses to AZD1222 COVID-19 vaccine. TCRdb's copy holds only in-frame clones and misses some; the assay was immunoSEQ multiplex PCR. The repertoire holds more than 70,000 clones, with about 85% as singletons. The sample here was peripheral blood, taken on day 0 of AZD1222 vaccination. These TCRs come from an adult in good health.

The CDR3 DNA is TGCAGCGGGGCCACCGGGGCTAATGAAAAACTGTTTTTT. It yields the protein CSGATGANEKLFF. V gene TRBV29-1 combines with J gene TRBJ1-4; D is uncertain. Per the germline V gene, CDR1 is SQVTM and CDR2 is ANQGSEA. There are 13 residues in the CDR3. V was pared by 7 bases and J by 3 bases, with 12 bases between.

This CDR3 reads CASSLGAGMTEAFF. The CDR3 bases are TGTGCCAGCAGCTTGGGGGCAGGGATGACTGAAGCTTTCTTT. This chain connects TRBV5-6 to TRBJ1-1; TRBD1 might be the D (5 bases). The CDR3 loop spans 14 amino acids. Trimming pared 0 bases from V and 5 bases from J, leaving 11 bases between. Germline V lookup: CDR1 SGHDT, CDR2 YYEEEE. Full variable domain (remainder filled in from reference TRBV5-6 and TRBJ1-1): DAGVTQSPTHLIKTRGQQVTLRCSPKSGHDTVSWYQQALGQGPQFIFQYYEEEERQRGNFPDRFSGHQFPNYSSELNVNALLLGDSALYLCASSLGAGMTEAFFGQGTRLTVV.

Here the CDR3 reads CASSPSVDLSRETQYF. The CDR3 nucleotides are TGTGCCAGCAGCCCGTCTGTGGATCTTTCACGAGAGACCCAGTACTTC. The rearrangement uses TRBV5-6 and TRBJ2-5; no reliable D call. Deletions cut 4 bases from V and 4 bases from J, with 20 bases between. Germline lookup yields CDR1 SGHDT and CDR2 YYEEEE. This CDR3 region has 16 residues.

This rearrangement joins TRBV6-1 to TRBJ2-7; D tentatively fits TRBD1 or TRBD2 (6 bases each). Trimming removed 5 bases at V and 3 bases at J, with 11 bases between. Looked up from germline, CDR1 is MNHNS and CDR2 is SASEGT. This CDR3 has 13 amino acids. This CDR3 reads CASSRGVNYEQYF. The DNA for the CDR3 is TGTGCCAGCAGTAGGGGGGTCAACTACGAGCAGTACTTC.

This chain links TRBV4-3 with TRBJ1-1; D not certain. The germline CDR1 and CDR2 sequences are LGHNA and YSLEER. V gave up 5 bases and J gave up 1 base, with 11 bases separating them. This CDR3 region has 14 residues. The CDR3 coding sequence is TGCGCCAGCAGCGTGGACGGACGGAACACTGAAGCTTTCTTT. Translated, it gives CASSVDGRNTEAFF.

The V and J genes are TRBV6-5 and TRBJ1-4; D uncertain. V dropped 2 bases and J dropped 0 bases, with 10 bases sitting between them. The CDR3 is made up of 16 amino acids. Germline V CDR1 and CDR2: MNHEY, SVGAGI. The CDR3 DNA is TGTGCCAGCAGTTACCAAATCCGTACAACTAATGAAAAACTGTTTTTT. This gives the protein CASSYQIRTTNEKLFF.

V usage is TRBV6-5 and J usage is TRBJ2-3; D perhaps matches TRBD2 (5 bases). The CDR3 totals 15 residues. V lost 5 bases to trimming and J lost 0 bases, with 12 bases between them. In germline, CDR1 is MNHEY, CDR2 SVGAGI. CDR3: CASSPLGSSTDTQYF. CDR3 nucleotides: TGTGCCAGCAGTCCCCTGGGGAGTAGCACAGATACGCAGTATTTT.

V usage is TRBV4-1 and J usage is TRBJ2-1; TRBD2 aligns across 12 bases. CDR3 length: 16 residues. V dropped 0 bases and J dropped 8; count of bases not matched to a gene: 5. Germline V gene lookup returns CDR1 MGHRA and CDR2 YSYEKL. The CDR3 sequence is CASSQDLAGGRDEQFF. The CDR3 nucleotides are TGCGCCAGCAGCCAAGATCTAGCGGGGGGGCGAGATGAGCAGTTCTTC.